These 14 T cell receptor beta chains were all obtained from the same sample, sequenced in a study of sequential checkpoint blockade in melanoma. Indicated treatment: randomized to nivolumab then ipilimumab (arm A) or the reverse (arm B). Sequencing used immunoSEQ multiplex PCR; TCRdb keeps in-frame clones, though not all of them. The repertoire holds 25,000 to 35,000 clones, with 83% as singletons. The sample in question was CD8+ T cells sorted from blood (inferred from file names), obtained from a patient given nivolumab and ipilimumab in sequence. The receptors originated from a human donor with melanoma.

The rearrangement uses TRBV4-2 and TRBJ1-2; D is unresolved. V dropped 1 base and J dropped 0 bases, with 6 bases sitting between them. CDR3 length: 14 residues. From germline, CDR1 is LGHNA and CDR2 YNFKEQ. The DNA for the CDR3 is TGTGCCAGCAGCCAAGTAGGAGCTAACTATGGCTACACCTTC. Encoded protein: CASSQVGANYGYTF.

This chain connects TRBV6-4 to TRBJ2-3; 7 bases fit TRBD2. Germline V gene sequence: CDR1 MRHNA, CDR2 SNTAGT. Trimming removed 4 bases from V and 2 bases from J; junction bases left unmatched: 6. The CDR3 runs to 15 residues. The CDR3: CASSALGGTTDTQYF. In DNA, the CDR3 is TGTGCCAGCAGTGCACTCGGGGGGACCACAGATACGCAGTATTTT.

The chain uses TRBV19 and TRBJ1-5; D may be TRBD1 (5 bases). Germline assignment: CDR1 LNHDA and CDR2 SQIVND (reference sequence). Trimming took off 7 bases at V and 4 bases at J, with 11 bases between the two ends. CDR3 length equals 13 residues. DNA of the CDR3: TGTGCCAGTATAGCTCGGGGGAATCAGCCCCAGCATTTT. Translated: CASIARGNQPQHF.

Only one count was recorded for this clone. The CDR3 is CATCDRLNEQFF. In DNA, the CDR3 is TGTGCCACCTGTGACAGGTTAAATGAGCAGTTCTTC. This chain connects TRBV15 to TRBJ2-1; a possible D gene is TRBD1 (6 bases). The ends were cut back, 8 bases at V and 7 bases at J, with 12 bases in the middle. This CDR3 has 12 amino acids. Germline-derived CDR1 and CDR2 are LNHNV and YYDKDF (reference sequence).

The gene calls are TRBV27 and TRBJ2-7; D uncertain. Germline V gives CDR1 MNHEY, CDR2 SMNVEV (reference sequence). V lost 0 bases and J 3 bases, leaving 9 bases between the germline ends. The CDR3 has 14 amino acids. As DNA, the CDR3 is TGTGCCAGCAGTTTATCGGGCATAGGCTACGAGCAGTACTTC. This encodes CASSLSGIGYEQYF.

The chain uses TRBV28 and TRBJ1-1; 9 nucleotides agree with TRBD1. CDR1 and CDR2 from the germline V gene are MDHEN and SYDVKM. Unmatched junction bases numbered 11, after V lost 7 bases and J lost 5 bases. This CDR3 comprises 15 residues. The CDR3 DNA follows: TGTGCCAGCACCCCTTCGGGACAGGGAGTTACTGAAGCTTTCTTT. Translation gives CASTPSGQGVTEAFF.

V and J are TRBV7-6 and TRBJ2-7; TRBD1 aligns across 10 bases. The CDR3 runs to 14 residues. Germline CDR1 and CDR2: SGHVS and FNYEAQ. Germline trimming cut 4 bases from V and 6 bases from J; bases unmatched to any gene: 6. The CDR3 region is CASSSGTGVSEQYF. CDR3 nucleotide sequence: TGTGCCAGCAGCTCGGGGACAGGGGTGAGCGAGCAGTACTTC.

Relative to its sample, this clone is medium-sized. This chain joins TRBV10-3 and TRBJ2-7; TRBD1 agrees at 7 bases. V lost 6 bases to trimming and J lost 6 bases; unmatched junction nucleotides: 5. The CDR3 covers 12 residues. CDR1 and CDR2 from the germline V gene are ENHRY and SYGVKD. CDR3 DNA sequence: TGTGCCATCAGCTTCGACAGGGTCGAGCAGTACTTC. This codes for CAISFDRVEQYF.

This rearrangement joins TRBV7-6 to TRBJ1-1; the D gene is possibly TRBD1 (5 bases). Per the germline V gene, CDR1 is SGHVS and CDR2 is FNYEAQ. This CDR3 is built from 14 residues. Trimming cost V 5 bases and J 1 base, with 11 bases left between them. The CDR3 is CASSRGGGNTEAFF. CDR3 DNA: TGTGCCAGCAGCCGCGGGGGGGGGAACACTGAAGCTTTCTTT.

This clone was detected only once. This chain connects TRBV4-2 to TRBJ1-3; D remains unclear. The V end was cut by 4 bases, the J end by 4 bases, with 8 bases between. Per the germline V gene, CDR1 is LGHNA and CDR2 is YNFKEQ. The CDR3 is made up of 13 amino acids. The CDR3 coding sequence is TGTGCCAGCAGCCCGACCGGGGGAAACACCATATATTTT. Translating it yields CASSPTGGNTIYF.

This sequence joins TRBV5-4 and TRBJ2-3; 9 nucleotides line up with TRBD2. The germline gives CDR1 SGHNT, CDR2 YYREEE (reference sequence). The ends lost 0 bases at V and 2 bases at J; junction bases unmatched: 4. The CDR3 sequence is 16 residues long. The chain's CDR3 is CASSLELAGITDTQYF. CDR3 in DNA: TGTGCCAGCAGCTTGGAACTAGCGGGTATCACAGATACGCAGTATTTT.

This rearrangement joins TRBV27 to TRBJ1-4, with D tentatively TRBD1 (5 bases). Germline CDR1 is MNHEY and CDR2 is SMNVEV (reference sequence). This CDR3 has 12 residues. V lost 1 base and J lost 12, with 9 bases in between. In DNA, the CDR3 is TGTGCCAGCAGTTTATATGGGGGGGAACTGTTTTTT. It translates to CASSLYGGELFF.

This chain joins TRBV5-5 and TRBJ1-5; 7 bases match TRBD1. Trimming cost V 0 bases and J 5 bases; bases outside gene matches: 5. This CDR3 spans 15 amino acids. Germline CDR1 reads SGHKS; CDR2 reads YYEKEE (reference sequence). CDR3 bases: TGTGCCAGCAGCTTGGATGGGACAGAATATCAGCCCCAGCATTTT. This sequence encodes CASSLDGTEYQPQHF.

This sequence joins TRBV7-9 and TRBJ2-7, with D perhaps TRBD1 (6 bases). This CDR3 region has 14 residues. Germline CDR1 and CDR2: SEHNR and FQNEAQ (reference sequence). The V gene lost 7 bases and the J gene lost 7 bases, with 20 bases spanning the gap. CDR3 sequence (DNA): TGTGCCAGCACCGAACAGGGATGGGCCCTAGAGCAGTACTTC. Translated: CASTEQGWALEQYF.